These 27 T cell receptor beta chains came from one sample sequenced in a study of response to subunit inactivated influenza vaccine. TCRdb processed the RT-PCR reads anew with MiXCR; each CDR3 protein has one entry. This repertoire shows about 500,000 distinct CDR3 sequences, approximately 7.3% found once; its top ten account for roughly 13%. The sequencing here drew on PBMCs from blood, taken roughly 24 months after vaccination. Source of these receptors: a man aged 50 to 75 who received an inactivated influenza vaccine.

This clonotype was detected many times. V gene TRBV2 combines with J gene TRBJ1-6; no reliable D call. Germline CDR1 and CDR2: SNHLY and FYNNEI. This CDR3 region has 11 residues. Trimming took off 7 bases at V and 7 bases at J, with 5 bases between the two ends. CDR3 DNA sequence: TGTGCCAGCAAGGGCAATTCACCCCTCCACTTT. As protein: CASKGNSPLHF.

The V call is TRBV5-1, the J call TRBJ1-1, with 9 bases matching TRBD1. Germline values: CDR1 SGHRS, CDR2 YFSETQ. V shed 3 bases, J shed 5 bases, and the junction held 11 bases outside the gene matches. This CDR3 is built from 16 residues. DNA of the CDR3: TGCGCCAGCAGCTGGACAGGGGAAGAGGTTCGGACTGAAGCTTTCTTT. Translated, it gives CASSWTGEEVRTEAFF.

The chain links TRBV12-3 or TRBV12-4 to TRBJ1-2; D ambiguous. The CDR3 sequence is 13 residues long. V was trimmed by 3 bases and J by 2 bases, leaving 7 bases between them. The CDR3 region is CASSFGENYGYTF. CDR3 coding DNA: TGTGCCAGCAGTTTCGGGGAAAACTATGGCTACACCTTC.

In its sample, this clonotype was seen a few times. The chain links TRBV27 to TRBJ2-3; D call uncertain. Germline-derived CDR1 and CDR2 are MNHEY and SMNVEV (reference sequence). The CDR3 has 14 residues. The germline V and J ends were trimmed by 1 base and 3 bases, with 8 bases remaining between them. The CDR3 loop reads CASSLLSTTDTQYF. The CDR3 region has the DNA TGTGCCAGCAGTTTATTATCGACTACAGATACGCAGTATTTT.

The V gene is TRBV20-1, the J gene TRBJ2-1; the match to TRBD2 covers 10 bases. The J segment lost 5 bases and the V segment lost 5 bases, leaving 9 bases of the junction unmatched. Germline CDR1 is DFQATT and CDR2 is SNEGSKA (reference sequence). CDR3 length: 15 residues. The CDR3 sequence: CSAPSLAGTNNEQFF. CDR3 nucleotides: TGCAGTGCTCCGTCACTAGCGGGAACAAACAATGAGCAGTTCTTC.

This clonotype was picked up a small number of times. V gene TRBV18 combines with J gene TRBJ2-1, with 11 bases matching TRBD1. The CDR3 is made up of 15 amino acids. The germline gives CDR1 KGHSH, CDR2 LQKENI. After removal of 3 bases from V and 9 bases from J, the junction contained 7 bases not matched to a gene. CDR3 nucleotide sequence: TGTGCCAGCTCACCCGGGACAGGGGGTTTCGGTGAGCAGTTCTTC. Residues: CASSPGTGGFGEQFF. Drawing the rest from reference TRBV18 and TRBJ2-1, the complete variable domain is NAGVMQNPRHLVRRRGQEARLRCSPMKGHSHVYWYRQLPEEGLKFMVYLQKENIIDESGMPKERFSAEFPKEGPSILRIQQVVRGDSAAYFCASSPGTGGFGEQFFGPGTRLTVL.

This clonotype has just one count. The chain carries TRBV15 and TRBJ2-7, with D perhaps TRBD1 (5 bases). The CDR3 spans 13 residues. The germline V gene encodes CDR1 LNHNV and CDR2 YYDKDF (reference sequence). The V gene lost 4 bases and the J gene lost 6 bases, with 13 bases spanning the gap. CDR3 nucleotide sequence: TGTGCCACCAGCAACCAGGGATTGGGCGAGCAGTACTTC. Its protein is CATSNQGLGEQYF.

In its sample, this clonotype was seen many times. V and J are TRBV10-3 and TRBJ2-3; 8 bases line up with TRBD1. The V gene's germline CDR1 is ENHRY and CDR2 SYGVKD. The ends lost 5 bases at V and 6 bases at J; junction bases unmatched: 1. This CDR3 comprises 12 residues. This CDR3 reads CAISRQGDTQYF. DNA for the CDR3: TGTGCCATCAGTAGACAGGGGGATACGCAGTATTTT.

This chain joins TRBV20-1 and TRBJ1-2, with no clear D. The germline gives CDR1 DFQATT, CDR2 SNEGSKA (reference sequence). The V end was cut by 4 bases, the J end by 4 bases, with 10 bases between. CDR3 size: 12 residues. Here the CDR3 reads CSAKPPVYGYTF. As DNA, the CDR3 is TGCAGTGCTAAACCGCCGGTCTATGGCTACACCTTC.

There are many counts of this clonotype. The CDR3 region has the DNA TGTGCCAGCAGCGCCTCCTTGAGCACAGATACGCAGTATTTT. Protein: CASSASLSTDTQYF. This chain joins TRBV7-9 and TRBJ2-3; D not certain. Trimming removed 5 bases at V and 0 bases at J, with 9 bases between. CDR1 is SEHNR, CDR2 FQNEAQ, per germline (reference sequence). This CDR3 contains 14 residues.

This clonotype was counted at least ten times. CDR3 sequence: CASSRSYAGGNSPLHF. CDR3 nucleotides: TGCGCCAGCAGCCGAAGCTATGCAGGGGGAAATTCACCCCTCCACTTT. This sequence joins TRBV4-3 and TRBJ1-6, with TRBD1 identical over 7 bases. CDR3 length: 16 residues. The germline gives CDR1 LGHNA, CDR2 YSLEER. The J segment lost 7 bases and the V segment lost 4 bases, leaving 10 bases of the junction unmatched.

The rearrangement links TRBV10-2 to TRBJ2-5; the match to TRBD2 covers 7 bases. Trimming at V came to 7 bases and at J to 5 bases, leaving 7 bases not matched to a gene. There are 13 residues in the CDR3. Per the germline V gene, CDR1 is WSHSY and CDR2 is SAAADI. In nucleotides, the CDR3 is TGCGCCAGCAAGACGGGGGGTTTGGAGACCCAGTACTTC. Its protein product is CASKTGGLETQYF.

This clonotype showed up many times. The chain recombines TRBV20-1 with TRBJ2-7; 7 bases are a match to TRBD1. V trimming: 2 bases; J trimming: 3 bases; junction bases outside the gene matches: 4. This CDR3 is built from 13 residues. CDR1 DFQATT and CDR2 SNEGSKA come from the germline V gene (reference sequence). The CDR3, as DNA: TGCAGTGCTAGACCCACAGGGGTCTACGAGCAGTACTTC. Translation: CSARPTGVYEQYF.

This clonotype came up a few times. The J gene is TRBJ2-1, the V gene TRBV4-3, with D possibly TRBD2 on 6 matching bases. CDR1 is LGHNA and CDR2 is YSLEER in the germline V gene. Trimming removed 4 bases at V and 2 bases at J, with 15 bases between. The length of the CDR3 is 16 residues. In DNA form, the CDR3 reads TGCGCCAGCAGCCTACAAATTAGCGGACCCTACAATGAGCAGTTCTTC. Translating it yields CASSLQISGPYNEQFF.

This clonotype was recorded a few times. V and J are TRBV25-1 and TRBJ2-5, with 14 bases matching TRBD2. Losses at the gene ends were 4 bases for V and 5 bases for J; bases not matched to a gene: 6. CDR1 and CDR2 from the germline V gene are MGHDK and SYGVNS. The CDR3 loop spans 16 amino acids. The CDR3 region is CASSAGLAGGGETQYF. CDR3 nucleotides: TGTGCCAGCAGTGCAGGACTAGCGGGAGGTGGGGAGACCCAGTACTTC. The full variable domain, completed using reference TRBV25-1 and TRBJ2-5, is EADIYQTPRYLVIGTGKKITLECSQTMGHDKMYWYQQDPGMELHLIHYSYGVNSTEKGDLSSESTVSRIRTEHFPLTLESARPSHTSQYLCASSAGLAGGGETQYFGPGTRLLVL.

This clonotype was seen only a few times. The chain uses TRBV7-2 and TRBJ2-7; no clear D gene. The V and J ends lost 5 bases and 4 bases respectively, with 6 bases between them. The CDR3 has 11 residues. The germline V gene has CDR1 SGHTA and CDR2 FQGNSA. CDR3 region: CASSAQYEQYF. In nucleotides, the CDR3 is TGTGCCAGCAGCGCCCAATACGAGCAGTACTTC.

In this sample, this clonotype turned up many times. The chain has TRBV5-1 and TRBJ2-7; D tentatively fits TRBD1 or TRBD2 (5 bases each). CDR1 is SGHRS and CDR2 is YFSETQ in the germline V gene. Trimming stripped 2 bases from V and 3 bases from J, with 18 bases between. CDR3 length: 16 amino acids. The CDR3 protein is CASSFTGTPANYEQYF. The CDR3 nucleotides are TGCGCCAGCAGCTTTACCGGGACCCCCGCAAACTACGAGCAGTACTTC.

This clonotype was recorded many times. CDR3 bases: TGTGCCACCACTAATCAGCTAGGGTATTATGAGCAGTTCTTC. Protein sequence: CATTNQLGYYEQFF. The genes are TRBV10-3 and TRBJ2-1; no firm D call. The germline V gene has CDR1 ENHRY and CDR2 SYGVKD. Trimming stripped 10 bases from V and 8 bases from J, with 21 bases between. The CDR3 has 14 residues.

The chain has TRBV20-1 and TRBJ2-7; D could derive from TRBD1 or TRBD2 (7 bases each). Between the trimmed V and J ends, which lost 3 bases and 5 bases, there was a span of 23 bases. This CDR3 has 16 residues. CDR1 and CDR2 (germline): DFQATT, SNEGSKA (reference sequence). The CDR3 region is CSASSGRTDRLNEQYF. Written as DNA, the CDR3 is TGCAGTGCTAGTTCCGGGAGGACGGACAGGTTAAACGAGCAGTACTTC.

This chain joins TRBV20-1 and TRBJ2-1; 14 bases match TRBD2. The CDR3 contains 15 residues. CDR1 and CDR2 (germline): DFQATT, SNEGSKA (reference sequence). V was pared by 0 bases and J by 10 bases, with 5 bases of the junction left unmatched. Here the CDR3 reads CSARDGLAGGQEQFF. The CDR3 DNA reads TGCAGTGCTAGAGATGGACTAGCGGGAGGCCAAGAGCAGTTCTTC.

This rearrangement joins TRBV7-2 to TRBJ1-3; D uncertain. V was cut by 2 bases and J by 0 bases, with 8 bases left in between. Germline-derived CDR1 and CDR2 are SGHTA and FQGNSA. This CDR3 region has 15 residues. CDR3 amino acids: CASSLTDNSGNTIYF. The DNA of the CDR3 is TGTGCCAGCAGCTTAACCGACAACTCTGGAAACACCATATATTTT.

V usage is TRBV5-5 and J usage is TRBJ2-7; perhaps D is TRBD1 or TRBD2 (5 bases each). The V gene's germline CDR1 is SGHKS and CDR2 YYEKEE (reference sequence). The V end lost 7 bases, the J end lost 2 bases, and 16 bases lay between the germline ends. The CDR3 is 14 residues long. CDR3 protein: CASGRGLGAYEQYF. CDR3 DNA: TGTGCCAGCGGCCGCGGGCTGGGGGCCTACGAGCAGTACTTC.

Many counts were recorded for this clonotype. The chain employs TRBV12-3 or TRBV12-4 and TRBJ2-5; no clear D. V lost 7 bases and J lost 4, with 7 bases in between. The CDR3 is 11 amino acids. CDR3 sequence reads: CASTSAETQYF. CDR3 nucleotides: TGTGCCAGCACCTCTGCAGAGACCCAGTACTTC.

This clonotype was seen repeatedly, ten times or more. In DNA form, the CDR3 reads TGCAGTGCTAGACTTGTTCCGACAGGCAGGGCAGATACGCAGTATTTT. The encoded protein is CSARLVPTGRADTQYF. V usage is TRBV20-1 and J usage is TRBJ2-3; weak D call: TRBD1 (6 bases). Deletions cut 2 bases from V and 4 bases from J, with 19 bases between. Germline lookup yields CDR1 DFQATT and CDR2 SNEGSKA (reference sequence). CDR3 length: 16 residues.

The chain combines TRBV7-9 with TRBJ2-3; D is uncertain. Germline values: CDR1 SEHNR, CDR2 FQNEAQ (reference sequence). Trimming pared 3 bases from V and 2 bases from J, leaving 15 bases between. The CDR3 spans 16 residues. The CDR3 DNA reads as TGTGCCAGCAGCTTTGGGCTAGACGACCTCACAGATACGCAGTATTTT. Protein sequence: CASSFGLDDLTDTQYF.

This clonotype was seen only a few times. The rearrangement joins TRBV4-3 to TRBJ2-7, with D tentatively TRBD2 (6 bases). The germline V and J ends were trimmed by 0 bases and 7 bases, with 13 bases remaining between them. Germline V CDR1 and CDR2: LGHNA, YSLEER. There are 14 residues in the CDR3. CDR3 DNA sequence: TGCGCCAGCAGCCAAGATGTGGCGGGAAGTGAGCAGTACTTC. It codes for CASSQDVAGSEQYF.

This clonotype was seen a handful of times. The chain links TRBV24-1 to TRBJ1-4, with a weak D call TRBD1 (6 bases). The CDR3 spans 14 residues. Trimming stripped 4 bases from V and 5 bases from J, with 10 bases between. Germline CDR1 KGHDR, CDR2 SFDVKD. The CDR3 region is CATSDGGLNEKLFF. The CDR3 coding sequence is TGTGCCACCAGTGACGGGGGCTTGAATGAAAAACTGTTTTTT.